Sequencing of this T cell receptor (beta chain) was carried out in a study of shared clonotypes between healthy human individuals. The trim removed 4 bases at V and 7 bases at J, leaving 8 bases unmatched. The V gene's germline CDR1 is SGDLS and CDR2 YYNGEE. CDR3 length equals 14 residues. The study separated CD4+ cells into CD45RA+ naive and CD45RA-negative memory subsets. About this clone itself: What it binds is not known.

The authors distributed each subset's genomic DNA evenly over several immunoSEQ plates. The repertoire was sequenced with immunoSEQ multiplex PCR; TCRdb's copy has only in-frame clones and lacks some. This table holds some 2.3 million clones, 93% found once. Whole-study findings and limits: Clonotypes shared by all four sorted-subset donors had higher generation probabilities than non-shared clonotypes.

This receptor was taken from a young man in good health. Some clones in this sample may be carry-over from other donors' samples. The gene calls are TRBV9 and TRBJ2-7; 10 nucleotides match TRBD1. The specimen was naive CD4+ T cells from PBMCs. As for subset: CD45RA+ positively selected. In DNA form, the CDR3 reads TGTGCCAGCAGCCCCGGGACAGGGGACAGAGAGCAGTACTTC. It codes for CASSPGTGDREQYF.